The subject of this entry is one TCR beta chain. An end of the junction differs from the germline gene, which may be a read error. Localized lung adenocarcinoma, a non-small cell lung cancer, affected the donors. The CDR3 extends over 16 amino acids. Germline CDR1 MNHNS, CDR2 SASEGT. The data are from a study of CD4 and CD8 cells across lung adenocarcinoma regions. TCRdb independently ran MiXCR on the PCR reads; one entry per CDR3 protein. Of 10,000 to 15,000 distinct CDR3 sequences in the sample, approximately 50% are singletons; the top ten hold 29%. This TCR was recovered from a male donor with lung adenocarcinoma. The CD4 and CD8 labels of this study may be unreliable. The sequenced material came from CD8+ T cells from the margin of a lung tumor. This chain uses TRBV6-1 with TRBJ2-3, with D possibly matching TRBD1 (7 bases). CDR3 protein: CASAGLGGRETDTQYF. The CDR3 coding sequence is TGTGCCAGCGCGGGGCTAGGGGGCCGCGAAACAGATACCCAGTATTTC.